The clone carrying this T cell receptor (beta chain) was recorded at least ten times. The target antigen is unknown. These data belong to a study of human T cells and chemical hapten exposure. For the study at large: 2% DPC applied to an approximately 2 cm by approximately 2 cm arm area sensitized donors. Study observations and caveats: TCRs above 1 in 1000 frequency stayed constant with DPC sensitization.

Time point described: patch test 1, 2 weeks after DPC sensitization. This sample's treatment: therapeutic diphenylcyclopropenone sensitization with weekly scalp DPC. Total RNA was isolated from whole blood that had not been fractionated. With V trimmed by 0 bases and J by 11 bases, 11 bases remained unmatched. The CDR3 spans 15 residues. CDR1 is SGHRS and CDR2 is YFSETQ in the germline V gene. MiXCR, run by TCRdb on the RACE reads, gives a single entry per CDR3 protein. Of around 75,000 distinct CDR3 sequences in the sample, about an eighth were seen once. The genes are TRBV5-1 and TRBJ1-1, with TRBD1 identical over 9 bases. The source of this sequence is a woman aged 55 to 70 with alopecia areata. Some clones in this sample may be carry-over from other donors' samples. The material was whole blood, obtained in connection with sensitization to the hapten diphenylcyclopropenone (DPC). CDR3 amino acids: CASSLEGDRAREAFF. The CDR3 DNA reads as TGCGCCAGCAGCTTGGAGGGGGACAGGGCCCGGGAGGCTTTCTTT.